This TCR beta chain derives from a study of cytomegalovirus exposure and HLA in healthy donors. Germline-derived CDR1 and CDR2 are MNHEY and SMNVEV (reference sequence). The CDR3 length is 13 residues. V gave up 5 bases and J gave up 2 bases, with 7 bases separating them. Vbeta (60) and Jbeta (13) primers were used in the PCR. Data came from immunoSEQ multiplex PCR; TCRdb stores just in-frame clones and leaves some out. This sample has about 150,000 clones, with more than 75% found just once. This clonotype was obtained from a man aged 30 to 39 in good health and CMV-seropositive. J is TRBJ1-5 and V is TRBV27; D remains unclear. Sequenced: PBMCs. The chain's CDR3 is CASSGHRNQPQHF. In DNA, the CDR3 is TGTGCCAGCAGTGGCCATCGCAATCAGCCCCAGCATTTT.